This T cell receptor (beta chain) emerged from a study of cytomegalovirus exposure and HLA in healthy donors. Profiling relied on immunoSEQ multiplex PCR, and the TCRdb table lists in-frame clones only, not all of them. This table holds 280,000 or so clones, roughly 90% found once. Concerning this clone: What it recognizes is unknown.

The study, taken as a whole, reports: Across donors, most TCRs were seen rarely, yet some public ones were widespread.

Per the germline V gene, CDR1 is SGHNT and CDR2 is YYREEE (reference sequence). The CDR3 covers 15 residues. Losses at the gene ends were 4 bases for V and 14 bases for J; bases not matched to a gene: 18. Material for sequencing was PBMCs. The sequence came from a woman aged 18-29 years in good health and CMV-seronegative. The V call is TRBV5-4, the J call TRBJ1-1; TRBD1 matches 9 bases. CDR3: CASSDRRTGADYGFF. The CDR3 DNA sequence: TGTGCCAGCAGCGATCGACGGACAGGGGCCGACTATGGGTTCTTT.